This T cell receptor (beta chain) was sequenced in a study of blood T cell repertoires in COVID-19. Study-level background: T cells, B-cell-depleted T cells, or PBMCs provided the cDNA or gDNA that served as material.

This clone was observed a single time. V was cut by 4 bases and J by 8 bases, with 20 bases left in between. This CDR3 has 15 amino acids. Per germline, CDR1 LGHDT and CDR2 YNNKEL (reference sequence). Those enrolled, adults aged roughly 18 to 90 years, came from roughly 23 US areas. Assignment of participants to cohorts was predicated upon participant-reported clinical history. Only in-frame clones appear in the TCRdb table, and some are missing; sequencing was by immunoSEQ multiplex PCR. The top ten hold about 0.6% of the sample, which has more than 400,000 clones, 90% seen once. This TCR was sampled from a man aged 18 to 30 who had recovered from COVID-19. The rearrangement joins TRBV3-1 (or the pseudogene TRBV3-2) to TRBJ1-2, with D possibly matching TRBD1 (6 bases). Sequences were obtained from PBMCs or T cells enriched from blood (not recorded which). In DNA, the CDR3 is TGTGCCAGCAGCCTCCCCGGGCAGGGGCAAGTAGGCTACACCTTC. Amino acid sequence: CASSLPGQGQVGYTF.